The 19 T cell receptor beta chains presented below share a single source sample, sequenced in a study of T cells in Graves' hyperthyroidism and ophthalmopathy. The TCR beta CDR3 regions underwent amplification using RNA transcripts as the source. The HTBI primer set served for first-round RT-PCR of the TCR CDR3. TCRdb ran MiXCR on the multiplex PCR reads and lists one entry per CDR3 protein. The sample lists more than 550,000 distinct CDR3 sequences; around 19% were seen once. Material for sequencing was blood. The receptors were sampled from a woman aged 45 to 65 with Graves' hyperthyroidism that later progressed to Graves' ophthalmopathy.

This chain links TRBV7-9 with TRBJ1-5, with 7 bases identical to TRBD1. This CDR3 region has 16 residues. V lost 4 bases to trimming and J lost 4 bases; unmatched junction nucleotides: 10. Per the germline V gene, CDR1 is SEHNR and CDR2 is FQNEAQ (reference sequence). The CDR3 DNA follows: TGTGCCAGCAGCTCCACAAAGGGGGCTGGGAATCAGCCCCAGCATTTT. Its protein is CASSSTKGAGNQPQHF.

The J gene is TRBJ1-1, the V gene TRBV28, with D unclear. This CDR3 is 14 amino acids long. Germline assignment: CDR1 MDHEN and CDR2 SYDVKM. V lost 3 bases and J 0 bases, leaving 8 bases between the germline ends. The CDR3 reads CASSLFRMNTEAFF. Written as DNA, the CDR3 is TGTGCCAGCAGTTTGTTTCGGATGAACACTGAAGCTTTCTTT.

This clonotype was seen more than once but under ten times. The chain recombines TRBV27 with TRBJ2-3; 7 bases align to TRBD2. Germline CDR1 and CDR2: MNHEY and SMNVEV (reference sequence). Trimming cost V 5 bases and J 5 bases; bases outside gene matches: 13. The CDR3 totals 16 residues. DNA for the CDR3: TGTGCCAGCAGTCCCTTGGCGGGAGCCTCCCTAGATACGCAGTATTTT. It translates to CASSPLAGASLDTQYF.

V usage is TRBV4-1 and J usage is TRBJ1-1, with D possibly TRBD1 on 5 matching bases. The V end lost 0 bases, the J end lost 0 bases, and 17 bases lay between the germline ends. CDR1 MGHRA and CDR2 YSYEKL come from the germline V gene. CDR3 length equals 18 residues. This chain's CDR3 is CASSQDQSGTTMNTEAFF. The CDR3 coding sequence is TGCGCCAGCAGCCAAGACCAATCAGGGACTACTATGAACACTGAAGCTTTCTTT.

The rearrangement uses TRBV20-1 and TRBJ2-2; 11 bases match TRBD2. Germline CDR1 reads DFQATT; CDR2 reads SNEGSKA (reference sequence). The CDR3 covers 15 residues. J was trimmed by 4 bases and V by 4 bases; bases with no gene match: 5. The chain's CDR3 is CSATNSGGATGELFF. The CDR3, as DNA: TGCAGTGCTACAAATAGCGGGGGGGCCACCGGGGAGCTGTTTTTT.

The chain couples TRBV14 to TRBJ1-3; possible D gene TRBD1, 5 bases. Germline CDR1 SGHDN, CDR2 FVKESK. This CDR3 spans 15 amino acids. V was pared by 4 bases and J by 2 bases, with 12 bases between. This CDR3 is CASSLPRRAGNTIYF. CDR3 sequence (DNA): TGTGCCAGCAGCCTCCCCCGCAGGGCTGGAAACACCATATATTTT.

Only a few counts were recorded for this clonotype. This sequence joins TRBV2 and TRBJ2-7; D gene unclear. Germline V gene lookup returns CDR1 SNHLY and CDR2 FYNNEI. This CDR3 spans 13 amino acids. The V and J ends lost 1 base and 3 bases respectively, with 7 bases between them. The CDR3 is CASSEGSIYEQYF. In DNA form, the CDR3 reads TGTGCCAGCAGTGAAGGTAGTATCTACGAGCAGTACTTC.

The chain is built from TRBV20-1 and TRBJ2-1, with TRBD1 matching over 10 bases. The J call is uncertain, as TRBJ2-7 better fits the DNA end. The CDR3 runs 15 residues. Germline V gene data show CDR1 as DFQATT and CDR2 as SNEGSKA (reference sequence). The CDR3 DNA reads TGCAGTGCCCGGGACAGGGGTAGCTCCTACAATGAGCAGTACTTC. It translates to CSARDRGSSYNEQYF.

This clonotype has a handful of counts. The chain carries TRBV19 and TRBJ1-2, with 10 bases identical to TRBD1. The V segment lost 8 bases and the J segment 2 bases; nucleotides outside the gene matches: 2. The CDR3 is made up of 13 amino acids. Germline CDR1 LNHDA, CDR2 SQIVND (reference sequence). The CDR3 protein is CASQTGGNYGYTF. CDR3 DNA sequence: TGTGCCAGTCAGACAGGGGGCAACTATGGCTACACCTTC.

The V and J genes are TRBV20-1 and TRBJ1-2; D may be TRBD1 (5 bases). The CDR3 loop spans 12 amino acids. Germline V gene data show CDR1 as DFQATT and CDR2 as SNEGSKA (reference sequence). V lost 2 bases to trimming and J lost 2 bases, with 6 bases between them. This CDR3 is CSARNRNYGYTF. The CDR3 nucleotides are TGCAGTGCTAGAAACAGGAACTATGGCTACACCTTC.

This clonotype came up a few times. CDR3 amino acids: CASTTNPRREKLFF. The CDR3, as DNA: TGTGCCAGCACCACCAATCCCAGACGGGAAAAACTGTTTTTT. The chain has TRBV12-3 or TRBV12-4 and TRBJ1-4, with D unresolved. The CDR3 totals 14 residues. V lost 7 bases and J 8 bases, leaving 17 bases between the germline ends.

This clonotype showed up many times. The rearrangement uses TRBV11-2 and TRBJ2-3; TRBD1 matches 8 bases. Germline V gene sequence: CDR1 SGHAT, CDR2 FQNNGV. The CDR3 has 15 amino acids. V gave up 5 bases and J gave up 4 bases; unmatched junction bases: 8. CDR3 in DNA: TGTGCCAGCAGCCAGGACAGGGCAAGATCAGATACGCAGTATTTT. Protein product: CASSQDRARSDTQYF.

This clonotype was found many times. This chain connects TRBV20-1 to TRBJ1-2; 12 bases line up with TRBD1. The CDR3 is made up of 13 amino acids. Losses at the gene ends were 6 bases for V and 7 bases for J; bases not matched to a gene: 6. Per germline, CDR1 DFQATT and CDR2 SNEGSKA (reference sequence). CDR3 loop: CSAAGTGGSGYTF. In nucleotides, the CDR3 is TGCAGTGCCGCCGGGACAGGGGGCTCTGGCTACACCTTC.

In regard to this clonotype: At one end the junction does not follow the germline gene, possibly because of a read error. V and J are TRBV7-8 and TRBJ1-1; 7 bases map to TRBD1. CDR3 size: 15 residues. CDR1 is SGHVS, CDR2 FQNEAQ, per germline. CDR3 residues: CVSSSGNRGFTEAFF. The CDR3, as DNA: TGTGTCAGCAGTTCCGGGAACAGGGGTTTCACTGAAGCTTTCTTT.

V usage is TRBV7-2 and J usage is TRBJ1-1; 8 bases are a match to TRBD1. CDR3 length: 13 amino acids. The germline V gene has CDR1 SGHTA and CDR2 FQGNSA. With V trimmed by 6 bases and J by 9 bases, 9 bases remained unmatched. This CDR3 reads CASRSPGGAKAFF. The CDR3 DNA follows: TGTGCCAGCAGGTCTCCAGGGGGCGCGAAAGCTTTCTTT.

The chain links TRBV24-1 to TRBJ2-2; D not certain. The germline V and J ends were trimmed by 5 bases and 3 bases, with 6 bases remaining between them. The CDR3 contains 13 residues. CDR1 and CDR2 (germline): KGHDR, SFDVKD. This CDR3 reads CATSAHYTGELFF. The CDR3 nucleotides read TGTGCCACCAGTGCCCATTACACCGGGGAGCTGTTTTTT.

This rearrangement joins TRBV29-1 to TRBJ2-3; the D call may be TRBD1 or TRBD2 (5 bases each). CDR3 length: 14 amino acids. The V gene's germline CDR1 is SQVTM and CDR2 ANQGSEA. Trimming left V 6 bases short and J 0 bases short, with 13 bases between. The CDR3 sequence: CSVRLGVSTDTQYF. The CDR3 nucleotides are TGCAGCGTACGGTTGGGGGTAAGCACAGATACGCAGTATTTT.

This clonotype was counted only a few times. The V call is TRBV3-1, the J call TRBJ2-3; 9 nucleotides line up with TRBD2. This CDR3 region has 15 residues. After removal of 3 bases from V and 6 bases from J, the junction contained 7 bases not matched to a gene. CDR1 and CDR2 from the germline V gene are LGHDT and YNNKEL (reference sequence). This CDR3 is CASSHPSGGSDTQYF. The CDR3 DNA reads TGTGCCAGCAGCCACCCCAGCGGGGGGAGTGATACGCAGTATTTT.

This clonotype has more than one count but fewer than ten. The chain employs TRBV5-4 and TRBJ1-1; possibly TRBD1 for D (5 bases). V was shortened by 3 bases and J by 3 bases, with 12 bases between the two germline ends. CDR1 SGHNT and CDR2 YYREEE come from the germline V gene (reference sequence). The CDR3 sequence is 14 residues long. The CDR3 loop reads CASSSQEGDTEAFF. In DNA, the CDR3 is TGTGCCAGCAGCTCTCAGGAAGGGGACACTGAAGCTTTCTTT.